Shown below are 25 T cell receptor beta chains from a single sample sequenced in a study of shared clonotypes between healthy human individuals. Sequencing used immunoSEQ multiplex PCR; TCRdb keeps in-frame clones, though not all of them. The sample lists a few million clones, more than 85% occurring once. Sequencing was carried out using naive CD4+ T cells from PBMCs. Subset reported: CD45RA+ positively selected. All receptors derive from a man younger than 35 in good health. Some clones in this sample may be carry-over from other donors' samples.

V is TRBV5-1 and J is TRBJ2-1; weak D call: TRBD2 (5 bases). Trimming took 0 bases from V and 4 from J, leaving 11 bases between them. The CDR3 has 15 amino acids. CDR1 SGHRS and CDR2 YFSETQ come from the germline V gene. CDR3 in amino acids: CASSLEEDGYNEQFF. CDR3 sequence (DNA): TGCGCCAGCAGCTTGGAGGAGGATGGGTACAATGAGCAGTTCTTC. Based on the CDR3 plus reference TRBV5-1 and TRBJ2-1, the full variable domain is KAGVTQTPRYLIKTRGQQVTLSCSPISGHRSVSWYQQTPGQGLQFLFEYFSETQRNKGNFPGRFSGRQFSNSRSEMNVSTLELGDSALYLCASSLEEDGYNEQFFGPGTRLTVL.

The genes are TRBV15 and TRBJ2-1; 8 bases are shared with TRBD2. V shed 1 base and J 6 bases; nucleotides not matched to a gene: 11. CDR1 and CDR2 (germline): LNHNV, YYDKDF (reference sequence). This CDR3 is 17 amino acids long. The CDR3 spells CATSRGVSGSLSNEQFF. CDR3 nucleotides: TGTGCCACCAGCAGAGGGGTGAGCGGGAGTCTAAGCAATGAGCAGTTCTTC.

A word on this clone: Distinct nucleotide sequences in the sample also encode this CDR3. V and J are TRBV5-1 and TRBJ1-5; 7 bases align to TRBD1. Per germline, CDR1 SGHRS and CDR2 YFSETQ. The CDR3 runs 15 residues. V shed 0 bases and J 1 base; nucleotides not matched to a gene: 1. The CDR3 is CASSLEGGSNQPQHF. CDR3 bases: TGCGCCAGCAGCTTGGAAGGGGGCAGCAATCAGCCCCAGCATTTT.

V gene TRBV7-2 combines with J gene TRBJ2-1; perhaps D is TRBD1 or TRBD2 (5 bases each). Deletions cut 5 bases from V and 2 bases from J, with 22 bases between. CDR3 length: 18 amino acids. The V gene's germline CDR1 is SGHTA and CDR2 FQGNSA. The CDR3 DNA sequence: TGTGCCAGCAGCGTTAGAAGGGGACGGGACGGTCCCTACAATGAGCAGTTCTTC. As protein: CASSVRRGRDGPYNEQFF.

This clone was recorded once. The CDR3 nucleotides read TGTGCCAGCACCCAAGGTGCCAGTCGAACAGATACGCAGTATTTT. Amino acid sequence: CASTQGASRTDTQYF. The V gene is TRBV7-9, the J gene TRBJ2-3; D ambiguous. CDR3 length: 15 amino acids. Trimming removed 7 bases at V and 3 bases at J, with 17 bases between. CDR1 and CDR2 from the germline V gene are SEHNR and FQNEAQ (reference sequence).

The chain is built from TRBV7-7 and TRBJ2-7; TRBD1 might be the D (6 bases). Between the trimmed V and J ends, which lost 5 bases and 6 bases, there was a span of 14 bases. The CDR3 runs 13 residues. Germline V gene sequence: CDR1 SSHAT, CDR2 FNYEAQ (reference sequence). CDR3 sequence (DNA): TGTGCCAGCAGCCAACAGGGAAGGAGCGAGCAGTACTTC. This sequence encodes CASSQQGRSEQYF.

The V gene is TRBV6-4, the J gene TRBJ2-2; 8 positions match TRBD1. The junction had 2 bases not matched to a gene; V was cut back by 7 bases and J by 1 base. Per germline, CDR1 MRHNA and CDR2 SNTAGT. CDR3 length: 14 amino acids. The CDR3, as DNA: TGTGCCAGCAAAGGGACAGGGAACACCGGGGAGCTGTTTTTT. Its translation: CASKGTGNTGELFF.

This clone showed up just once. The chain recombines TRBV5-6 with TRBJ1-2; D gene unclear. CDR1 is SGHDT and CDR2 is YYEEEE in the germline V gene. The CDR3 totals 12 residues. V lost 0 bases and J 8 bases, leaving 8 bases between the germline ends. In nucleotides, the CDR3 is TGTGCCAGCAGCTTGGACAGCGAAGGCTACACCTTC. Protein: CASSLDSEGYTF.

The gene calls are TRBV9 and TRBJ2-2; D may be TRBD1 (5 bases). The CDR3 has 15 residues. Trimming removed 0 bases from V and 5 bases from J, with 11 bases in between. Germline-derived CDR1 and CDR2 are SGDLS and YYNGEE. The CDR3 loop reads CASSVEPGRTGELFF. The CDR3 coding sequence is TGTGCCAGCAGCGTAGAACCAGGGCGGACCGGGGAGCTGTTTTTT.

The chain employs TRBV2 and TRBJ2-1; 12 bases match TRBD2. Germline CDR1 reads SNHLY; CDR2 reads FYNNEI. Germline trimming cut 8 bases from V and 2 bases from J; bases unmatched to any gene: 16. This CDR3 region has 19 residues. DNA for the CDR3: TGTGCCAGCTACCTAGGAGGGCTAGCGGGAGGGAGGGCCTACAATGAGCAGTTCTTC. Translation: CASYLGGLAGGRAYNEQFF.

The chain is built from TRBV4-1 and TRBJ1-4, with D possibly TRBD1 on 6 matching bases. CDR1 MGHRA and CDR2 YSYEKL come from the germline V gene. Trimming took off 0 bases at V and 8 bases at J, with 19 bases between the two ends. This CDR3 has 17 residues. The DNA of the CDR3 is TGCGCCAGCAGCCAAGAAGGGGGGAGGGCCACTGGGGAAAAACTGTTTTTT. Translating it yields CASSQEGGRATGEKLFF.

The V call is TRBV25-1, the J call TRBJ2-3, with 8 bases lining up with TRBD2. Losses at the gene ends were 4 bases for V and 9 bases for J; bases not matched to a gene: 9. Germline V CDR1 and CDR2: MGHDK, SYGVNS. The CDR3 is 14 residues long. CDR3 nucleotides: TGTGCCAGCAGTGCTAGCGGGTTGACGGGGACGCAGTATTTT. It is translated as CASSASGLTGTQYF.

The chain uses TRBV18 and TRBJ2-7; D ambiguous. The CDR3 consists of 14 residues. V was clipped by 5 bases and J by 2 bases, with 13 bases between them. Germline CDR1 and CDR2: KGHSH and LQKENI. The CDR3, as DNA: TGTGCCAGCTCAATAATTGCGGACCCCTACGAGCAGTACTTC. This codes for CASSIIADPYEQYF.

The chain carries TRBV6-7 and TRBJ1-3; possibly TRBD1 for D (5 bases). TRBV6-7 is an ORF, and what it does is uncertain. The CDR3 loop spans 17 amino acids. Trimming removed 0 bases at V and 3 bases at J, with 15 bases between. CDR3 DNA: TGTGCCAGCAGTTACTCGGTCAGGGCCACGCTTGGAAACACCATATATTTT. Translating gives CASSYSVRATLGNTIYF.

This sequence joins TRBV7-9 and TRBJ2-1; 9 bases align to TRBD1. This CDR3 has 14 amino acids. V was pared by 5 bases and J by 7 bases, with 6 bases of the junction left unmatched. Germline CDR1 SEHNR, CDR2 FQNEAQ (reference sequence). In nucleotides, the CDR3 is TGTGCCAGCAGCGGGGACAGGGCGTCTAATGAGCAGTTCTTC. Protein product: CASSGDRASNEQFF.

The chain links TRBV5-6 to TRBJ1-3; TRBD1 might be the D (5 bases). The CDR3 sequence is 16 residues long. V lost 5 bases to trimming and J lost 0 bases, with 15 bases between them. Germline lookup yields CDR1 SGHDT and CDR2 YYEEEE. DNA for the CDR3: TGTGCCAGCAGTACACGCGGGGACTACTCTGGAAACACCATATATTTT. The encoded protein is CASSTRGDYSGNTIYF.

The rearrangement uses TRBV4-1 and TRBJ2-5, with 7 positions matching TRBD2. V lost 3 bases, J lost 2 bases, and 3 bases stayed unmatched. This CDR3 is built from 14 residues. From germline, CDR1 is MGHRA and CDR2 YSYEKL. CDR3 loop: CASSQGLRQETQYF. The CDR3 DNA reads as TGCGCCAGCAGCCAGGGACTACGACAAGAGACCCAGTACTTC.

V gene TRBV10-1 combines with J gene TRBJ2-5, with D tentatively TRBD1 (6 bases). Trimming cost V 3 bases and J 2 bases, with 10 bases left between them. Germline CDR1 reads WNHNN; CDR2 reads SYGVQD (reference sequence). The CDR3 has 14 amino acids. CDR3 coding DNA: TGCGCCAGCAGTGACCGGACAGAACAAGAGACCCAGTACTTC. This translates into CASSDRTEQETQYF.

The V and J genes are TRBV6-5 and TRBJ1-2; tentative D call: TRBD1 (6 bases). The CDR3 loop spans 15 amino acids. The germline V gene has CDR1 MNHEY and CDR2 SVGAGI. V was cut by 0 bases and J by 2 bases, with 10 bases left in between. The CDR3 nucleotides are TGTGCCAGCAGTTACTCGGGGGCCTTCAACTATGGCTACACCTTC. Encoded protein: CASSYSGAFNYGYTF.

The genes are TRBV28 and TRBJ1-1; 11 nucleotides line up with TRBD1. V shed 5 bases, J shed 4 bases, and the junction held 6 bases outside the gene matches. Germline CDR1 reads MDHEN; CDR2 reads SYDVKM. This CDR3 comprises 15 residues. The DNA for the CDR3 is TGTGCCAGCAGTGGCCGGGACAGGGGGATCACTGAAGCTTTCTTT. Its protein product is CASSGRDRGITEAFF.

The chain is built from TRBV7-9 and TRBJ1-3; D remains ambiguous. Per germline, CDR1 SEHNR and CDR2 FQNEAQ (reference sequence). The CDR3 totals 12 residues. The germline V and J ends were trimmed by 2 bases and 8 bases, with 7 bases remaining between them. CDR3 sequence (DNA): TGTGCCAGCAGCTTAACCGACTACACCATATATTTT. This encodes CASSLTDYTIYF.

This clone showed up just once. The sample contains more than one DNA sequence encoding this CDR3. The gene calls are TRBV18 and TRBJ2-5; the match to TRBD1 covers 7 bases. Trimming took 3 bases from V and 1 from J; bases not matched to a gene: 2. CDR3 length: 14 residues. Germline lookup yields CDR1 KGHSH and CDR2 LQKENI. CDR3 in amino acids: CASSPGTAQETQYF. The CDR3 region has the DNA TGTGCCAGCTCACCGGGGACAGCCCAAGAGACCCAGTACTTC.

CDR3 nucleotide sequence: TGTGCCAGTAGTATAGGGCTTCGAGAAGAGACCCAGTACTTC. Its translation: CASSIGLREETQYF. This chain links TRBV19 with TRBJ2-5; D unclear. V shed 1 base and J shed 3 bases, with 9 bases lying between them. Germline CDR1 LNHDA, CDR2 SQIVND (reference sequence). The CDR3 is made up of 14 amino acids.

V and J are TRBV29-1 and TRBJ1-1; 7 bases agree with TRBD1. Trimming cost V 6 bases and J 1 base; bases outside gene matches: 20. Looked up from germline, CDR1 is SQVTM and CDR2 is ANQGSEA. The CDR3 is 18 amino acids. The CDR3, as DNA: TGCAGCGTCATCCTGCCTTACAGGGGCCTGGGCTCGAACACTGAAGCTTTCTTT. Translation gives CSVILPYRGLGSNTEAFF.

The rearrangement joins TRBV5-4 to TRBJ2-7; 8 nucleotides align to TRBD1. V was clipped by 4 bases and J by 0 bases; unmatched bases: 9. Germline CDR1 and CDR2: SGHNT and YYREEE (reference sequence). This CDR3 region has 16 residues. The CDR3 DNA reads TGTGCCAGCAGCCCTAGAGGACAGGGAAGCTCCTACGAGCAGTACTTC. Amino acid sequence: CASSPRGQGSSYEQYF.